The sequence of this T cell receptor beta chain was determined in a study of cytomegalovirus exposure and HLA in healthy donors. Amplification used 60 Vbeta primers and 13 Jbeta primers. Here immunoSEQ multiplex PCR was the method, and the copy in TCRdb shows in-frame clones only, minus some. The data include about 130,000 clones; the top ten clones carry approximately 1.6%. Trimming cost V 0 bases and J 13 bases, with 14 bases left between them. Germline CDR1 is MGHRA and CDR2 is YSYEKL. The CDR3 sequence is 13 residues long. This TCR was sampled from a man aged 18 to 35 in good health and CMV-seronegative. The chain uses TRBV4-1 and TRBJ2-3; D unclear. Material: PBMCs. CDR3 sequence: CASSQDLSPKKYF. CDR3 nucleotide sequence: TGCGCCAGCAGCCAAGATCTATCCCCAAAGAAGTATTTT.